These T cell receptor beta chains were read from a single sample in a study of blood T cell repertoires in COVID-19. Clones were sequenced by immunoSEQ multiplex PCR, and TCRdb holds only the in-frame ones, with some missing. The sample includes 60,000 to 70,000 clones, 86% of them seen just once. Source material: peripheral blood. The receptors come from a middle-aged man with COVID-19, enrolled during active disease. Each CDR3 is given with its conserved first and last residue. Each record gives: clone size, D gene, J gene, V gene, CDR3 DNA, CDR3 protein. D genes are given only for firm matches. Expanded clones get a size class; other rows say once, few or many, or leave the size out.

-,-,TRBJ1-1,TRBV7-9,TGTGCCAGCAGCGAGGAAGGGGACACTGAAGCTTTCTTT,CASSEEGDTEAFF
few,TRBD1,TRBJ2-2,TRBV2,TGTGCCAGCAGGAGGGACAGGGAGACCGGGGAGCTGTTTTTT,CASRRDRETGELFF
-,-,TRBJ2-7,TRBV30,TGTGCCTGTAAGGGGGGGAGGGAGCAGTACTTC,CACKGGREQYF
-,-,TRBJ2-7,TRBV5-1,TGCGCCAGCAGCTTGGACAACTCCTACGAGCAGTACTTC,CASSLDNSYEQYF
-,TRBD2,TRBJ2-5,TRBV4-2,TGTGCCAGCAGCCAAGGCGATAGCGGGGCCGGGGAGACCCAGTACTTC,CASSQGDSGAGETQYF
-,-,TRBJ2-2,TRBV9,TGTGCCAGCAGCTTTGGACAGTCGAGCACCGGGGAGCTGTTTTTT,CASSFGQSSTGELFF
few,TRBD1,TRBJ2-2,TRBV27,TGTGCCAGCAGTTACGACAGGGGGCGGACCGGGGAGCTGTTTTTT,CASSYDRGRTGELFF
-,-,TRBJ1-6,TRBV27,TGTGCCAGCAGTATTTACTCCTATAATTCACCCCTCCACTTT,CASSIYSYNSPLHF
few,-,TRBJ1-2,TRBV2,TGTGCCAGCCTACCTGGGGCAGGGTGGGGAAATGGCTACACCTTC,CASLPGAGWGNGYTF
-,-,TRBJ1-1,TRBV19,TGTGCCAGTAGTAGCGGACAGCTAGTTCATAACACTGAAGCTTTCTTT,CASSSGQLVHNTEAFF
-,TRBD1,TRBJ1-1,TRBV5-1,TGCGCCAGCAGCTTTTATACAGGGGAGGCTTTCTTT,CASSFYTGEAFF
-,-,TRBJ1-2,TRBV29-1,TGCAGCGTTGAAGAAAATGGTTTCAGGGCTTACACCTTC,CSVEENGFRAYTF
-,TRBD1,TRBJ2-7,TRBV4-1,TGCGCCAGCAGAAATGAAACCGGGACAGGACGCTACGAGCAGTACTTC,CASRNETGTGRYEQYF
few,-,TRBJ1-3,TRBV9,TGTGCCAGCAGCGTACTCTCTGGAAACACCATATATTTT,CASSVLSGNTIYF
once,TRBD1,TRBJ2-1,TRBV2,TGTGCCAGCAGCCCGGGACAGGCGTACAATGAGCAGTTCTTC,CASSPGQAYNEQFF
-,TRBD2,TRBJ2-3,TRBV27,TGTGCCAGCAGGCTACCCCGGGGGGGAGGTGTGGATACGCAGTATTTT,CASRLPRGGGVDTQYF
-,-,TRBJ2-7,TRBV9,TGTGCCAGCAGCGTAGGGGGCTTGAACTACGAGCAGTACTTC,CASSVGGLNYEQYF
-,TRBD1,TRBJ2-1,TRBV5-1,TGCGCCAGCAGCCACGGACAGGGTTACAATGAGCAGTTCTTC,CASSHGQGYNEQFF
-,-,TRBJ2-3,TRBV30,TGTGCCTGGAGTGTACTGGGCGACACAGATACGCAGTATTTT,CAWSVLGDTDTQYF
once,TRBD1,TRBJ1-6,TRBV5-1,TGCGCCAGCAGCGGTGGACAGGTCCTTAATTCACCCCTCCACTTT,CASSGGQVLNSPLHF
once,-,TRBJ2-7,TRBV9,TGTGCCAGCAGCGTAGCTGGGGCGCTGATAGGGGAGCAGTACTTC,CASSVAGALIGEQYF
-,TRBD1,TRBJ2-6,TRBV3-1/TRBV3-2,TGTGCCAGCAGCCGACCGGGACAGTCCTCTGGGGCCAACGTCCTGACTTTC,CASSRPGQSSGANVLTF
few,-,TRBJ2-7,TRBV7-9,TGTGCCAGCAGCCCCAACCTCGGGGGACAGCAGTACTTC,CASSPNLGGQQYF
-,TRBD2,TRBJ2-2,TRBV7-2,TGTGCCAGCAGCTATCTCACTAGCGGGACCGGGGAGCTGTTTTTT,CASSYLTSGTGELFF
-,-,TRBJ2-7,TRBV9,TGTGCCAGCACTAAGCGCCACTACGAGCAGTACTTC,CASTKRHYEQYF
-,-,TRBJ2-3,TRBV6-6,TGTGCCAGCAGTTACAAGCCTTTGGATACGCAGTATTTT,CASSYKPLDTQYF
-,-,TRBJ1-5,TRBV19,TGTGCCAGTAAAGCCGCTTATAGCAATCAGCCCCAGCATTTT,CASKAAYSNQPQHF
once,-,TRBJ2-3,TRBV30,TGTGCCTGGAGTGTAGCCCCAGATACGCAGTATTTT,CAWSVAPDTQYF
-,TRBD1,TRBJ1-2,TRBV4-1,TGCGCCAGCAGCCAACCCGGGACAGGGACCTATGGCTACACCTTC,CASSQPGTGTYGYTF
-,TRBD2,TRBJ2-3,TRBV15,TGTGCCACCAGCAGAGATGCGGGGGGGCTGGATACGCAGTATTTT,CATSRDAGGLDTQYF
-,-,TRBJ1-1,TRBV20-1,TGCAGTGCTAGTACCGCGCCCCGGGAAGCTTTCTTT,CSASTAPREAFF
-,TRBD1,TRBJ1-1,TRBV15,TGTGCCACCAGCAGAGATCTTTCAGGGGGGACTGAAGCTTTCTTT,CATSRDLSGGTEAFF
-,-,TRBJ1-1,TRBV27,TGTGCCAGCAACTCGTTACCTGTGAACACTGAAGCTTTCTTT,CASNSLPVNTEAFF
-,-,TRBJ1-1,TRBV7-2,TGTGCCATCAAGAGAGGGCGCACTGAAGCTTTCTTT,CAIKRGRTEAFF
-,-,TRBJ1-1,TRBV3-1/TRBV3-2,TGTGCCAGCAGCCACTCTGCAACAGTCACTGAAGCTTTCTTT,CASSHSATVTEAFF
once,-,TRBJ2-3,TRBV11-2,TGTGCCAGCAGCTTACAGGTGGATACGCAGTATTTT,CASSLQVDTQYF
-,TRBD2,TRBJ2-3,TRBV2,TGTGCCAGCAGTCTAGCGGGGGGCCCTATGAGCACAGATACGCAGTATTTT,CASSLAGGPMSTDTQYF
few,-,TRBJ2-3,TRBV1,TGCACCAGCAGCCAAATGTGGGGACTAGGTCCTAGTACGCAGTATTTT,CTSSQMWGLGPSTQYF
-,TRBD2,TRBJ2-5,TRBV6-5,TGTGCCAGTACTAGCGGGGGGCCAAAGACCCAGTACTTC,CASTSGGPKTQYF
-,TRBD2,TRBJ2-3,TRBV10-3,TGTGCCATCAGTAACGGACTAGTGGTAAATGGAAGCACAGATACGCAGTATTTT,CAISNGLVVNGSTDTQYF
-,TRBD1,TRBJ1-2,TRBV4-2,TGTGCCAGCAGCCAAGGCGAGACAGGGGGTTCGGGAGGCTACACCTTC,CASSQGETGGSGGYTF
once,TRBD2,TRBJ2-7,TRBV10-3,TGTGCCATCAGACCCCCCGGGAGGGAGCCCTACGAGCAGTACTTC,CAIRPPGREPYEQYF
once,-,TRBJ1-4,TRBV18,TGTGCCAGCTCACCCTCGTCGGAAAAACTGTTTTTT,CASSPSSEKLFF
-,TRBD2,TRBJ2-2,TRBV7-2,TGTGCCAGCAGCTTAGTGGCTAGCGGGGGCCGGGGTACCGGGGAGCTGTTTTTT,CASSLVASGGRGTGELFF
-,-,TRBJ1-6,TRBV30,TGTGCCTGGATGAAAGGGAACTCGGGGAGGGGTTCACCCCTCCACTTT,CAWMKGNSGRGSPLHF
-,-,TRBJ2-7,TRBV28,TGTGCCAGCAGTTTATGGGACAGTACCTACGAGCAGTACTTC,CASSLWDSTYEQYF
once,-,TRBJ2-1,TRBV19,TGTGCCAGTAGTATCCGGGGGAGGAGCTCCTACAATGAGCAGTTCTTC,CASSIRGRSSYNEQFF
-,-,TRBJ1-3,TRBV10-3,TGTGCCATCACGACGGGATTTAATGGAAACACCATATATTTT,CAITTGFNGNTIYF
-,-,TRBJ1-1,TRBV6-5,TGTGCTACCCGCAGGGGTCTAATGAACACTGAAGCTTTCTTT,CATRRGLMNTEAFF
-,-,TRBJ1-1,TRBV7-9,TGTGCCAGCACCCCACAGGACCCGAACACTGAAGCTTTCTTT,CASTPQDPNTEAFF
-,TRBD2,TRBJ2-1,TRBV10-3,TGTGCCATCAACCCGGGACTAGCCGGCAATGAGCAGTTCTTC,CAINPGLAGNEQFF
-,TRBD1,TRBJ2-7,TRBV5-1,TGCGCCAGCAGCTTGGAGGGACAGGGCAACGAGCAGTACTTC,CASSLEGQGNEQYF
-,-,TRBJ2-3,TRBV5-1,TGCGCCAGCAGCTTCTACGGGTTGGGGGCCGGCACAGATACGCAGTATTTT,CASSFYGLGAGTDTQYF
-,-,TRBJ1-1,TRBV10-3,TGTGCCAGCCAGACAGTGAACACTGAAGCTTTCTTT,CASQTVNTEAFF
-,-,TRBJ1-5,TRBV7-2,TGTGCCAGCAGCTTAGTTGCAGGTAAGATCAATCAGCCCCAGCATTTT,CASSLVAGKINQPQHF